This T cell receptor (beta chain) was identified in a study of T cells in Graves' hyperthyroidism and ophthalmopathy. Per the germline V gene, CDR1 is MNHNS and CDR2 is SASEGT. The V end lost 7 bases, the J end lost 3 bases, and 27 bases lay between the germline ends. The CDR3 is made up of 18 amino acids. This clonotype was seen a handful of times. The antigen remains unidentified. TCR beta CDR3 region amplification was performed from RNA transcripts. HTBI primers were used for first-round RT-PCR of the TCR CDR3. TCRdb passed the multiplex PCR reads through MiXCR, listing each CDR3 protein once. The sample includes over 700,000 distinct CDR3 sequences, about 19% of them seen just once. Overall study results and limits: A model of 13 V-J features distinguished ophthalmopathy from stable hyperthyroidism. Before onset, ophthalmopathy was predicted by the model a median roughly six months earlier.

The chain carries TRBV6-1 and TRBJ1-1; D might be TRBD1 (6 bases). The clonotype originates from a woman aged 45-65 years with Graves' hyperthyroidism that later progressed to Graves' ophthalmopathy. The sequencing input was blood. Written as DNA, the CDR3 is TGTGCCAGCACCCGGCCCCGGACAGCTGGTTGGAAGGACACTGAAGCTTTCTTT. Its protein is CASTRPRTAGWKDTEAFF.